This T cell receptor beta chain was identified in a study of identical twins. Germline trimming cut 4 bases from V and 6 bases from J; bases unmatched to any gene: 7. The CDR3 covers 14 residues. Looked up from germline, CDR1 is SGHRS and CDR2 is YFSETQ. A single record per CDR3 protein comes from TCRdb applying MiXCR to the 5' RACE reads. In the table there are 450,000 or so distinct CDR3 sequences, approximately 24% of which are singletons. This sample also appeared in a second study, on T cells expressing NK-cell markers.

The origin of this receptor is a woman between 18 and 29 years old in good health. The sample consisted of CD4+ T cells sorted from blood. V gene TRBV5-1 combines with J gene TRBJ1-1; 9 bases align to TRBD1. In DNA, the CDR3 is TGCGCCAGCAGCAAGGGACAGGGAACTCCTGAAGCTTTCTTT. Amino acids: CASSKGQGTPEAFF.